The 16 T cell receptor beta chains in this list originate from one sample, sequenced in a study of cytomegalovirus exposure and HLA in healthy donors. The PCR made use of 60 Vbeta and 13 Jbeta primers. TCRdb's copy holds only in-frame clones and misses some; the assay was immunoSEQ multiplex PCR. The table lists more than 100,000 clones, 70% to 75% of them singletons. The specimen was PBMCs. These TCRs come from a woman aged 35 to 49 in good health and CMV-seronegative.

CDR3 in amino acids: CASRKDRGYGYTF. The CDR3 DNA follows: TGTGCCAGTAGAAAGGACAGGGGCTATGGCTACACCTTC. This chain links TRBV19 with TRBJ1-2; 9 bases agree with TRBD1. Germline lookup yields CDR1 LNHDA and CDR2 SQIVND (reference sequence). The ends lost 6 bases at V and 4 bases at J; junction bases unmatched: 3. The CDR3 covers 13 residues.

The chain employs TRBV5-5 and TRBJ1-2; 8 bases line up with TRBD1. The CDR3 sequence is 14 residues long. V lost 4 bases, J lost 6 bases, and 8 bases stayed unmatched. In germline, CDR1 is SGHKS, CDR2 YYEKEE (reference sequence). CDR3 nucleotides: TGTGCCAGCAGCCCCCGGACAGGGTGGGATGGCTACACCTTC. This gives the protein CASSPRTGWDGYTF. The variable domain in full, completed from reference TRBV5-5 and TRBJ1-2, reads DAGVTQSPTHLIKTRGQQVTLRCSPISGHKSVSWYQQVLGQGPQFIFQYYEKEERGRGNFPDRFSARQFPNYSSELNVNALLLGDSALYLCASSPRTGWDGYTFGSGTRLTVV.

The V gene is TRBV6-1, the J gene TRBJ1-4; D is undetermined. Trimming removed 5 bases at V and 13 bases at J, with 11 bases between. Germline-derived CDR1 and CDR2 are MNHNS and SASEGT. The CDR3 extends over 11 amino acids. CDR3 DNA: TGTGCCAGCAGTCCGGGGTCCGCACTGTTTTTT. Encoded protein: CASSPGSALFF.

This clone occurred a few times. DNA for the CDR3: TGTGCCAGCAGCTTGGGACTAGGTGGCCCAATAGAGCAGTACTTC. It encodes CASSLGLGGPIEQYF. This chain uses TRBV5-6 with TRBJ2-7, with TRBD2 as a possible D gene (6 bases). The germline V gene has CDR1 SGHDT and CDR2 YYEEEE. V was shortened by 0 bases and J by 7 bases, with 17 bases between the two germline ends. CDR3 length: 15 residues.

The chain carries TRBV5-4 and TRBJ2-1; TRBD2 is a possible D gene (6 bases). V shed 5 bases and J shed 7 bases, with 16 bases lying between them. The CDR3 totals 14 residues. The germline V gene has CDR1 SGHNT and CDR2 YYREEE (reference sequence). CDR3 loop: CASSRPGAGNEQFF. The CDR3 DNA reads as TGTGCCAGCAGTCGCCCTGGGGCGGGGAATGAGCAGTTCTTC.

Points on this clone: Other DNA variants within this sample encode the same CDR3. The chain combines TRBV18 with TRBJ1-1; no clear D. Trimming left V 6 bases short and J 1 base short, with 18 bases between. The CDR3 sequence is 16 residues long. Germline loops: CDR1 KGHSH, CDR2 LQKENI. This CDR3 reads CASSPSAGGKNTEAFF. CDR3 nucleotide sequence: TGTGCCAGCTCGCCGTCCGCAGGAGGGAAGAACACTGAAGCTTTCTTT.

The chain carries TRBV7-8 and TRBJ2-1; TRBD2 matches 8 bases. The germline V gene has CDR1 SGHVS and CDR2 FQNEAQ. With 1 base clipped from V and 0 bases from J, the junction kept 2 bases outside the gene matches. The CDR3 is 16 amino acids. The CDR3 sequence is CASSLDGGVSYNEQFF. The CDR3 DNA sequence: TGTGCCAGCAGCTTAGACGGGGGGGTCTCCTACAATGAGCAGTTCTTC.

This clone was counted between two and nine times. The chain carries TRBV6-5 and TRBJ1-1; D might be TRBD1 (6 bases). V gave up 5 bases and J gave up 5 bases, with 12 bases separating them. Germline V lookup: CDR1 MNHEY, CDR2 SVGAGI. This CDR3 is built from 13 residues. The DNA of the CDR3 is TGTGCCAGCAGTGACGCGCAGGGGACTGAAGCTTTCTTT. It is translated as CASSDAQGTEAFF.

V and J are TRBV29-1 and TRBJ1-4; no clear D gene. The V end lost 2 bases, the J end lost 5 bases, and 15 bases lay between the germline ends. The germline V gene has CDR1 SQVTM and CDR2 ANQGSEA. This CDR3 has 15 residues. CDR3 sequence (DNA): TGCAGCGTTGAAACCCGTCGCCCCCGGAATGAAAAACTGTTTTTT. It translates to CSVETRRPRNEKLFF.

The chain carries TRBV10-3 and TRBJ1-5; TRBD1 is a possible D gene (6 bases). This CDR3 is 16 amino acids long. With 0 bases removed from V and 3 bases from J, the gap between germline ends came to 12 bases. Per the germline V gene, CDR1 is ENHRY and CDR2 is SYGVKD. For the CDR3, the DNA is TGTGCCATCAGTGAGTCTCCCACAGGGAACAATCAGCCCCAGCATTTT. This gives the protein CAISESPTGNNQPQHF.

Only one count was recorded for this clone. The V call is TRBV14, the J call TRBJ2-3; 7 bases match TRBD2. Germline CDR1 reads SGHDN; CDR2 reads FVKESK. V was pared by 0 bases and J by 1 base, with 7 bases of the junction left unmatched. The CDR3 totals 17 residues. CDR3 loop: CASSQDWGGSRTDTQYF. DNA for the CDR3: TGTGCCAGCAGCCAAGATTGGGGCGGGAGTCGCACAGATACGCAGTATTTT.

The chain employs TRBV25-1 and TRBJ2-2, with 9 bases that match TRBD2. The CDR3 covers 14 residues. J was trimmed by 6 bases and V by 3 bases; bases with no gene match: 2. CDR1 is MGHDK and CDR2 is SYGVNS in the germline V gene. The CDR3 DNA is TGTGCCAGCAGTGAGGGACTAGCCTCCGGGGAGCTGTTTTTT. Translating it yields CASSEGLASGELFF. The full variable domain, in which reference TRBV25-1 and TRBJ2-2 provide the parts outside the CDR3, is EADIYQTPRYLVIGTGKKITLECSQTMGHDKMYWYQQDPGMELHLIHYSYGVNSTEKGDLSSESTVSRIRTEHFPLTLESARPSHTSQYLCASSEGLASGELFFGEGSRLTVL.

The chain couples TRBV30 to TRBJ1-1; D possibly corresponds to TRBD1 (5 bases). CDR1 is GTSNPN, CDR2 SVGIG, per germline (reference sequence). V was trimmed by 1 base and J by 1 base, leaving 10 bases between them. CDR3 size: 14 residues. CDR3: CAWSAWGGNTEAFF. In nucleotides, the CDR3 is TGTGCCTGGAGTGCGTGGGGGGGGAACACTGAAGCTTTCTTT.

Only a few counts were recorded for this clone. The chain is built from TRBV27 and TRBJ1-5; no firm D call. Germline-derived CDR1 and CDR2 are MNHEY and SMNVEV (reference sequence). The CDR3 is 13 residues long. Trimming pared 6 bases from V and 2 bases from J, leaving 8 bases between. This chain's CDR3 is CASRRARNQPQHF. The DNA for the CDR3 is TGTGCCAGCAGGAGGGCCCGCAATCAGCCCCAGCATTTT.

The chain carries TRBV9 and TRBJ2-3; possible D gene TRBD1, 5 bases. CDR3 length: 14 residues. V dropped 4 bases and J dropped 5 bases, with 14 bases sitting between them. Germline V lookup: CDR1 SGDLS, CDR2 YYNGEE. The CDR3 region has the DNA TGTGCCAGCAGCACCCGACAGACTCGAGATACGCAGTATTTT. Translated: CASSTRQTRDTQYF.

The V call is TRBV5-4, the J call TRBJ2-4; 8 bases align to TRBD2. The V gene's germline CDR1 is SGHNT and CDR2 YYREEE (reference sequence). V lost 4 bases, J lost 8 bases, and 5 bases stayed unmatched. The CDR3 extends over 13 amino acids. CDR3: CASSIAGSDIQYF. The CDR3 DNA follows: TGTGCCAGCAGCATAGCGGGATCGGACATTCAGTACTTC.